The next 22 T cell receptor beta chains were all read from a single sample in a study of T cells in women clearing cervical HPV infection. The method was immunoSEQ multiplex PCR; TCRdb's version includes in-frame clones alone and lacks a portion of them. The sample table sets out approximately 41,000 clones. The sequencing input was blood buffy coat. Receptors were obtained from a woman between 18 and 70 years old with a cervical HPV16 infection that either progressed to CIN3+ or cleared (not recorded which).

Concerning this clone: The sequenced fragment ends 3 residues before the CDR3 boundary, so the rest is inferred from the germline J gene. The rearrangement links TRBV2 to TRBJ2-6; 7 bases are shared with TRBD1. CDR3 length: 15 amino acids. Germline V gives CDR1 SNHLY, CDR2 FYNNEI. The trim removed 5 bases at V and 4 bases at J, leaving 5 bases unmatched. This CDR3 reads CASSMRGRGANVLTF. The sequenced part of the CDR3 DNA is TGTGCCAGCAGTATGAGGGGGCGGGGGGCCAACGTC.

On this clone: The read terminates 3 residues before the CDR3 end, so the remaining end is supplied by the germline J gene. The V gene is TRBV20-1, the J gene TRBJ2-3, with 8 bases identical to TRBD1. Germline CDR1 and CDR2: DFQATT and SNEGSKA (reference sequence). This CDR3 has 13 residues. V shed 2 bases and J 3 bases; nucleotides not matched to a gene: 1. The CDR3 DNA, read in part, is TGCAGTGCTAGACGGACAGGGACAGATACG. This sequence encodes CSARRTGTDT. The full CDR3 protein reads CSARRTGTDTQYF.

A note on this clone: With the read ending 3 residues before the CDR3 end, the germline J gene is used to fill in that end. V usage is TRBV28 and J usage is TRBJ1-5; unclear D gene. Germline V lookup: CDR1 MDHEN, CDR2 SYDVKM. The CDR3 is 12 residues long. This CDR3 is CASTTELQPQHF. The DNA read from the CDR3 is TGTGCCAGCACCACTGAATTGCAACCC.

Here the CDR3 reads CASSAIERGTDTQYF. The CDR3 DNA, read in part, is TGTGCCAGTAGTGCCATAGAGCGGGGCACAGATACG. V and J are TRBV19 and TRBJ2-3; possible D gene TRBD2, 6 bases. The read falls 3 residues short of the CDR3 end, and the missing part is taken from the germline J gene. The CDR3 covers 15 residues. Per germline, CDR1 LNHDA and CDR2 SQIVND (reference sequence). Trimming took off 5 bases at V and 1 base at J, with 13 bases between the two ends.

Notes on this clone: The read comes to an end 3 residues before the CDR3 does, leaving the germline J gene to fill in the end. This sequence joins TRBV10-2 and TRBJ1-4; 10 bases are shared with TRBD1. The CDR3 is 16 residues long. The V segment lost 3 bases and the J segment 4 bases; nucleotides outside the gene matches: 5. The germline V gene encodes CDR1 WSHSY and CDR2 SAAADI. The CDR3 bases that were read are TGCGCCAGCAGTGATGTCCGGGACAGGGGTAATGAAAAA. As protein: CASSDVRDRGNEK. In full, the CDR3 reads CASSDVRDRGNEKLFF.

Concerning this clone itself: The CDR3 end lies 3 residues beyond the end of the read and is filled in from the germline J gene. The V and J genes are TRBV11-3 and TRBJ1-1; 10 positions agree with TRBD1. This CDR3 has 15 residues. Trimming at V came to 5 bases and at J to 2 bases, leaving 5 bases not matched to a gene. Germline values: CDR1 SGHNT, CDR2 YENEEA. CDR3 DNA (partial): TGTGCCAGCAGCGCCGGACAGGGGGACAACACTGAA. Translating gives CASSAGQGDNTE. The entire CDR3 protein reads CASSAGQGDNTEAFF.

About this clone itself: The CDR3 end falls 3 residues outside the read, so it is completed with the germline J gene. V usage is TRBV5-6 and J usage is TRBJ2-3; a weak D match, TRBD2 (5 bases). The CDR3 has 14 residues. With 0 bases removed from V and 2 bases from J, the gap between germline ends came to 7 bases. Germline loops: CDR1 SGHDT, CDR2 YYEEEE. The CDR3 sequence is CASSLAGITDTQYF. The DNA read from the CDR3 is TGTGCCAGCAGCTTGGCGGGGATCACAGATACG.

With regard to this clone: With the read ending 3 residues before the CDR3 end, the germline J gene is used to fill in that end. This sequence joins TRBV20-1 and TRBJ2-1; D possibly corresponds to TRBD2 (5 bases). Trimming stripped 5 bases from V and 0 bases from J, with 14 bases between. CDR1 is DFQATT and CDR2 is SNEGSKA in the germline V gene (reference sequence). This CDR3 has 15 amino acids. CDR3 residues: CSAPPGLSSYNEQFF. CDR3 DNA, as far as it was read: TGCAGTGCTCCCCCAGGACTTAGCTCCTACAATGAG.

On this clone itself: The read ends 3 residues early relative to the CDR3; the germline J gene fills the gap. The chain couples TRBV6-2 or TRBV6-3 to TRBJ1-2, with D maybe TRBD1 (5 bases). The germline V gene has CDR1 MNHEY and CDR2 SVGEGT. The CDR3 loop spans 14 amino acids. V was cut by 2 bases and J by 5 bases, with 12 bases left in between. This CDR3 reads CASSYRDYRYGYTF. Incomplete CDR3 DNA: TGTGCCAGCAGTTACAGGGACTATAGGTATGGC.

About this clone: The sequence runs out 3 residues before the end of the CDR3; the remainder is reconstructed from the germline J gene. This chain links TRBV20-1 with TRBJ2-1; 11 positions agree with TRBD2. Germline values: CDR1 DFQATT, CDR2 SNEGSKA (reference sequence). The length of the CDR3 is 16 residues. J was trimmed by 1 base and V by 0 bases; bases with no gene match: 2. CDR3 DNA, as far as it was read: TGCAGTGCTAGAGACGGACTAGCGGGTTCCTACAATGAG. Protein product: CSARDGLAGSYNE. Given in full, the CDR3 is CSARDGLAGSYNEQFF.

With respect to this clone: The CDR3 end lies 3 residues beyond the end of the read and is filled in from the germline J gene. The chain has TRBV28 and TRBJ1-5; weak D call: TRBD1 (5 bases). Germline V gene lookup returns CDR1 MDHEN and CDR2 SYDVKM. This CDR3 has 14 residues. CDR3: CASSPDSGLRPQHF. The part of the CDR3 DNA that was read is TGTGCCAGCAGCCCAGACAGTGGGTTGCGTCCC.

To note about this clone: With the read ending 3 residues before the CDR3 end, the germline J gene is used to fill in that end. The V call is TRBV11-2, the J call TRBJ2-5; D is perhaps TRBD1 (6 bases). The CDR3 length is 13 residues. V was trimmed by 5 bases and J by 2 bases, leaving 9 bases between them. The germline CDR1 and CDR2 sequences are SGHAT and FQNNGV. CDR3 amino acids: CASSQGQQETQYF. CDR3 DNA (partial): TGTGCCAGCAGCCAAGGACAGCAAGAGACC.

Notes on this clone: The read gets to within 3 residues of the CDR3 end, and the germline J gene fills in the rest. This chain joins TRBV5-4 and TRBJ2-5; 7 bases map to TRBD1. Germline assignment: CDR1 SGHNT and CDR2 YYREEE (reference sequence). The CDR3 length is 15 residues. After removal of 2 bases from V and 0 bases from J, the junction contained 4 bases not matched to a gene. The sequenced CDR3 bases are TGTGCCAGCAGCTTACGGGGACAGTACCAAGAGACC. This translates into CASSLRGQYQET. In full, the CDR3 is CASSLRGQYQETQYF.

To note about this clone: The read finishes 3 residues shy of the CDR3 end, and the germline J gene is used to complete it. This chain joins TRBV7-3 and TRBJ2-3; TRBD1 matches at 8 bases. The CDR3 contains 15 residues. Germline V gene sequence: CDR1 SGHTA, CDR2 FQGTGA. Trimming took 5 bases from V and 5 from J; bases not matched to a gene: 9. The CDR3 DNA, read in part, is TGTGCCAGCAGCCCCACAGGTGACAGGGGAGATACG. It translates to CASSPTGDRGDT. The CDR3, in full, reads CASSPTGDRGDTQYF.

In the case of this clone: Sequencing ends 3 residues short of the CDR3 end; the germline J gene provides the rest. This sequence joins TRBV20-1 and TRBJ1-5, with TRBD1 identical over 8 bases. In germline, CDR1 is DFQATT, CDR2 SNEGSKA (reference sequence). With V trimmed by 5 bases and J by 3 bases, 9 bases remained unmatched. The CDR3 is 15 residues long. CDR3 DNA, as far as it was read: TGCAGTGCTGCGGAGGGACAGGCCTACAATCAGCCC. Protein product: CSAAEGQAYNQP. The whole CDR3 is CSAAEGQAYNQPQHF.

About this clone itself: Read sequence stops 3 residues before the CDR3 end, and the germline J gene provides the missing end. The chain joins TRBV7-9 to TRBJ1-6; D perhaps matches TRBD1 (6 bases). CDR1 and CDR2 (germline): SEHNR, FQNEAQ (reference sequence). The CDR3 has 12 amino acids. Trimming removed 8 bases at V and 8 bases at J, with 10 bases between. The part of the CDR3 DNA that was read is TGTGCCAGCCAACAGGGTGATTCACCC. It translates to CASQQGDSP. The entire CDR3 is CASQQGDSPLHF.

Notes on this clone: The CDR3 goes on 3 residues after the read ends, and that part is filled in from the germline J gene. The rearrangement joins TRBV20-1 to TRBJ1-2; 9 bases match TRBD1. After removal of 0 bases from V and 2 bases from J, the junction contained 4 bases not matched to a gene. Germline lookup yields CDR1 DFQATT and CDR2 SNEGSKA (reference sequence). The CDR3 contains 15 residues. The sequenced part of the CDR3 DNA is TGCAGTGCTAGAGATCACAGGGGGCGCAACTATGGC. Translated: CSARDHRGRNYG. The CDR3 as a whole reads CSARDHRGRNYGYTF.

Turning to this clone: Read coverage stops 3 residues before the CDR3 terminus; the germline J gene supplies the remainder. The V call is TRBV12-3 or TRBV12-4, the J call TRBJ2-3; 13 nucleotides align to TRBD2. The V gene end was trimmed by 6 bases and the J gene end by 4 bases; junction bases not matched to a gene: 10. CDR3 length: 17 amino acids. CDR3 bases read: TGTGCCAGCAGGAGAGGGACTAGCGGGACCTCCCCAGATACG. Protein: CASRRGTSGTSPDT. The whole CDR3 region reads CASRRGTSGTSPDTQYF.

To note about this clone: From the germline J gene comes the end of the CDR3, since the read stops 3 residues before it. The chain combines TRBV7-9 with TRBJ2-3; D unclear. Germline V gene lookup returns CDR1 SEHNR and CDR2 FQNEAQ (reference sequence). The V end was cut by 5 bases, the J end by 2 bases, with 11 bases between. The CDR3 runs 14 residues. Incomplete CDR3 DNA: TGTGCCAGCAGCAAGACACCATCCACAGATACG. Its translation is CASSKTPSTDT. The whole CDR3 reads CASSKTPSTDTQYF.

On this clone itself: The read falls 3 residues short of the CDR3 end, and the missing part is taken from the germline J gene. This chain uses TRBV18 with TRBJ2-1, with 8 bases identical to TRBD2. CDR3 size: 16 residues. CDR1 and CDR2 from the germline V gene are KGHSH and LQKENI. V lost 4 bases and J lost 7; bases outside the gene matches: 12. The CDR3 region is CASSLRGAGVSNEQFF. The covered CDR3 bases are TGTGCCAGCTCACTGCGGGGGGCCGGAGTTAGTAATGAG.

To note about this clone: With the read ending 3 residues before the CDR3 end, the germline J gene is used to fill in that end. The rearrangement links TRBV3-1 (or the pseudogene TRBV3-2) to TRBJ2-3, with 9 bases matching TRBD2. The CDR3 runs 17 residues. The V and J ends lost 4 bases and 0 bases, in that order; junction bases with no gene match: 8. Germline loops: CDR1 LGHDT, CDR2 YNNKEL (reference sequence). CDR3 in amino acids: CASSPTSGRRSTDTQYF. The covered CDR3 bases are TGTGCCAGCAGCCCCACCAGCGGGAGGCGGAGCACAGATACG.

Comment on this clone: Read coverage stops 3 residues before the CDR3 terminus; the germline J gene supplies the remainder. The genes are TRBV20-1 and TRBJ1-2; maybe TRBD1 (6 bases). The CDR3 totals 14 residues. The ends were cut back, 5 bases at V and 6 bases at J, with 19 bases in the middle. Germline values: CDR1 DFQATT, CDR2 SNEGSKA (reference sequence). CDR3 bases read: TGCAGTGCTGAGGGGGTTGACAATACGGATGGC. It yields the protein CSAEGVDNTDG. The CDR3 reads in full as CSAEGVDNTDGYTF.